A single T cell receptor beta chain is shown here with its context. Within the sample, other DNA sequences also encode this same CDR3. In the study's own analysis: Using reference gene primer amplification, nucleated cell counts were estimated. Produced via immunoSEQ multiplex PCR; TCRdb's table is partial and in-frame only. The V and J calls and the clone size are those of that table, but D and trimming were determined from the DNA. This table holds approximately 330,000 clones, roughly 90% found once. This sample stems from a study of blood T cell repertoires in COVID-19. A Seattle source enrolled patients during active infection and followed them longitudinally. Sequencing was performed on peripheral blood. The sequence was obtained from a man between 25 and 39 years old with COVID-19, enrolled during active disease.

This chain's CDR3 is CASSSSYEQYF. Written as DNA, the CDR3 is TGTGCCAGCAGTAGCTCCTACGAGCAGTACTTC. The chain recombines TRBV5-4 with TRBJ2-7; unclear D gene. Germline CDR1 is SGHNT and CDR2 is YYREEE (reference sequence). V lost 5 bases to trimming and J lost 0 bases, with 3 bases between them. The CDR3 is 11 residues long.